The clone carrying this T cell receptor (beta chain) was counted once. The CDR3 length is 15 residues. Germline CDR1 SSHAT, CDR2 FNYEAQ (reference sequence). The sample comes from a study of blood T cell repertoires in COVID-19. The table came from immunoSEQ multiplex PCR; TCRdb's copy has only in-frame clones and leaves some out. The sample lists about 150,000 clones, roughly 84% occurring once. The sequence was collected from a man between 60 and 75 years old with COVID-19, enrolled during active disease. The V gene is TRBV7-7, the J gene TRBJ2-1; TRBD2 aligns across 9 bases. Sequenced sample: peripheral blood. The CDR3 spells CAITTIAGVVNEQFF. In DNA, the CDR3 is TGTGCTATAACTACAATAGCGGGAGTCGTCAATGAGCAGTTCTTC.